This T cell receptor (beta chain) was observed in a study of blood T cells in healthy people across ages. CDR1 SGHDT and CDR2 YYEEEE come from the germline V gene. Trimming took off 0 bases at V and 1 base at J, with 10 bases between the two ends. The CDR3 loop spans 15 amino acids. A J-beta primer mix and a sample-barcoded 5' primer were used in a second PCR of about 7 to 12 cycles. MiXCR was run by TCRdb on the 5' RACE reads, yielding one entry per CDR3 protein. The sample holds 540,000 or so distinct CDR3 sequences, 45% to 55% seen once. This clonotype has a handful of counts. The TCR comes from an elderly man in good health. This chain uses TRBV5-6 with TRBJ2-5; D call uncertain. The sequenced sample was blood. CDR3: CASSLVTEFQETQYF. In DNA, the CDR3 is TGTGCCAGCAGCTTGGTGACGGAGTTCCAAGAGACCCAGTACTTC.